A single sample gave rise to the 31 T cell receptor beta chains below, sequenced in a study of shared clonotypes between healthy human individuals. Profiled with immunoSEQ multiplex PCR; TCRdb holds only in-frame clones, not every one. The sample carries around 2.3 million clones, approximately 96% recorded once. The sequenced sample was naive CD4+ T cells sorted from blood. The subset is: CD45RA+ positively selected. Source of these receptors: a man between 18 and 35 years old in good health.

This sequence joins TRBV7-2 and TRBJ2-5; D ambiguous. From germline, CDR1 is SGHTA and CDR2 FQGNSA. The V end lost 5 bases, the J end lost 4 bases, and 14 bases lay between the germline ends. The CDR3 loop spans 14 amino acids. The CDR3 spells CASSLRQLRETQYF. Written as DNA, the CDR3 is TGTGCCAGCAGCCTAAGACAATTGCGAGAGACCCAGTACTTC.

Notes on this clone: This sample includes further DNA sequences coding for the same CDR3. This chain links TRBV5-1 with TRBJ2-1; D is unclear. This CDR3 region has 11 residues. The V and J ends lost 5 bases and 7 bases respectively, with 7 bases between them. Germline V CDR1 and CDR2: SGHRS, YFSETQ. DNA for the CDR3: TGCGCCAGCAGGAGAGGTAATGAGCAGTTCTTC. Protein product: CASRRGNEQFF.

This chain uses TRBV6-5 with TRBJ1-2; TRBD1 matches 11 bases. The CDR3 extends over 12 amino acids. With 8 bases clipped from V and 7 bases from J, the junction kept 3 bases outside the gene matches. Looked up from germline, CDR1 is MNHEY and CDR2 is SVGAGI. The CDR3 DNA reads TGTGCCAGCGGACAGGGGGCTGGTGGCTACACCTTC. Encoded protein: CASGQGAGGYTF.

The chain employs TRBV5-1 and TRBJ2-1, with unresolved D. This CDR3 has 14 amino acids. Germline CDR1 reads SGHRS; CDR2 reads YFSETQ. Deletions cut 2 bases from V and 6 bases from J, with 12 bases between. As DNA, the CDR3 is TGCGCCAGCAGCTTCCCGGATCTGGGCAATGAGCAGTTCTTC. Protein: CASSFPDLGNEQFF.

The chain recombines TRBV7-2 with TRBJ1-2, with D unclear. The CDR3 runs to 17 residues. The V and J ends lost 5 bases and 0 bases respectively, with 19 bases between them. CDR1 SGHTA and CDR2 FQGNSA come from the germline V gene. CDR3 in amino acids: CASSGLGQSGANYGYTF. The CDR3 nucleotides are TGTGCCAGCAGCGGACTGGGTCAATCGGGTGCTAACTATGGCTACACCTTC.

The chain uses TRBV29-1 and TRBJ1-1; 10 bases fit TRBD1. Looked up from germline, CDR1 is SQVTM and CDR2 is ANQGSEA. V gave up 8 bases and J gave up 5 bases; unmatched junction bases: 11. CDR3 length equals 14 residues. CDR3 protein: CSRRRDRGETEAFF. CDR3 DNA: TGCAGCAGACGCCGGGACAGGGGTGAAACTGAAGCTTTCTTT.

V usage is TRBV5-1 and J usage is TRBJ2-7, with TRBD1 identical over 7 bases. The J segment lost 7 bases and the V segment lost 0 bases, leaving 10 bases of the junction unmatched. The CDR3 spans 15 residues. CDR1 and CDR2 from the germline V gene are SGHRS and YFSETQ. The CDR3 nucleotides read TGCGCCAGCAGCTTGGAGGGGACAGCTTCCGAAGAGCAGTACTTC. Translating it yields CASSLEGTASEEQYF.

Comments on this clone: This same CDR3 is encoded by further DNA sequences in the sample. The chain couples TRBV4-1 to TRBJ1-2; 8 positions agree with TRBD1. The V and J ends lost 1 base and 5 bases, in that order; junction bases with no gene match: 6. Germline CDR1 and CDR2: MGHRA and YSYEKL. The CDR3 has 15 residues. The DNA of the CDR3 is TGCGCCAGCAGCCAAGGAGGGACAGGTCCGTATGGCTACACCTTC. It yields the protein CASSQGGTGPYGYTF.

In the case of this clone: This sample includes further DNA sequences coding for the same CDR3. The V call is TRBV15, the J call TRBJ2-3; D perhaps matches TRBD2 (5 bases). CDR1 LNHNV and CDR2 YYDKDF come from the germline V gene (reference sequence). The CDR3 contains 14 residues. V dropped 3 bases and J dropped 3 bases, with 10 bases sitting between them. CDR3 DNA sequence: TGTGCCACCAGCAGGAGGACTGCAACAGATACGCAGTATTTT. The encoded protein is CATSRRTATDTQYF.

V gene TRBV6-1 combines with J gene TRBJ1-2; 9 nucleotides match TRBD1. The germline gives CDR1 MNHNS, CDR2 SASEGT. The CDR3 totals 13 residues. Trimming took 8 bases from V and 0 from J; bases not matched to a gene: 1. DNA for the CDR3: TGTGCCAGCCGGGACAGGGCTAACTATGGCTACACCTTC. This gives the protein CASRDRANYGYTF.

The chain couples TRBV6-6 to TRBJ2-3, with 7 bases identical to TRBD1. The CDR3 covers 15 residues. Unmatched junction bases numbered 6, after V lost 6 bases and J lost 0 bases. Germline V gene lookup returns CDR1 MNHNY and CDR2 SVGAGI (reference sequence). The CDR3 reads CASSYRTGSTDTQYF. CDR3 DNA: TGTGCCAGCAGCTACCGGACAGGCAGCACAGATACGCAGTATTTT.

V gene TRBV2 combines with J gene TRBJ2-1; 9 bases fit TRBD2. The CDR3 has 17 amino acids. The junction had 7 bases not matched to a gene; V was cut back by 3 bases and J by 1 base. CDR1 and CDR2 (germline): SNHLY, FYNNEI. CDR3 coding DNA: TGTGCCAGCAGTGATAACCCTAGCGGGGTATCCTACAATGAGCAGTTCTTC. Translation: CASSDNPSGVSYNEQFF.

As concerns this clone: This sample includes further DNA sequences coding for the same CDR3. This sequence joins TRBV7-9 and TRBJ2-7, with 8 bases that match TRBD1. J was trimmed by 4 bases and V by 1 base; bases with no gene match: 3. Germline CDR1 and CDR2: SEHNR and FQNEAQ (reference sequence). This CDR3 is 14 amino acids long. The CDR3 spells CASSLGTGLYEQYF. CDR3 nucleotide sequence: TGTGCCAGCAGCTTAGGGACAGGGCTTTACGAGCAGTACTTC. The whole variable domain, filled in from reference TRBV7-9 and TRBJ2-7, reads DTGVSQNPRHKITKRGQNVTFRCDPISEHNRLYWYRQTLGQGPEFLTYFQNEAQLEKSRLLSDRFSAERPKGSFSTLEIQRTEQGDSAMYLCASSLGTGLYEQYFGPGTRLTVT.

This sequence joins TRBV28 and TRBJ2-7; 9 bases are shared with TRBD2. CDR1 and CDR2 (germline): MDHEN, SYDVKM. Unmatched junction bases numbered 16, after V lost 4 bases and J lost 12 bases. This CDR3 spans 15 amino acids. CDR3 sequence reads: CASSSPSGLAGRPYF. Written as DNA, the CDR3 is TGTGCCAGCAGTTCACCCTCCGGGCTAGCGGGGCGACCGTACTTC.

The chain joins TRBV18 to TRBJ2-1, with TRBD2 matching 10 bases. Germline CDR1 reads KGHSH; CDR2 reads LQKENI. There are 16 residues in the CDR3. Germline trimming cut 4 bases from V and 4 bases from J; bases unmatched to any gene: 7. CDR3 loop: CASSRQTSGPYNEQFF. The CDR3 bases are TGTGCCAGCTCACGACAGACTAGCGGGCCTTACAATGAGCAGTTCTTC.

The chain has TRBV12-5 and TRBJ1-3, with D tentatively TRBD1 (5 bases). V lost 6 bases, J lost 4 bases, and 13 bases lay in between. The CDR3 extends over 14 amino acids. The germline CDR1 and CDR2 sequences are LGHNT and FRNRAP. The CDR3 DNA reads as TGTGCTAGTGGAGCCGGGACTTCGGGAAACACCATATATTTT. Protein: CASGAGTSGNTIYF.

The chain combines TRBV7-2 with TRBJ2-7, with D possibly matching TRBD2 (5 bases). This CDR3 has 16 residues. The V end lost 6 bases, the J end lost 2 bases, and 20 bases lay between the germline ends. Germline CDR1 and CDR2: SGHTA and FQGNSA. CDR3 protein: CASSSRGSVITYEQYF. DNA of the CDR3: TGTGCCAGCAGTAGCCGGGGTAGCGTCATTACCTACGAGCAGTACTTC.

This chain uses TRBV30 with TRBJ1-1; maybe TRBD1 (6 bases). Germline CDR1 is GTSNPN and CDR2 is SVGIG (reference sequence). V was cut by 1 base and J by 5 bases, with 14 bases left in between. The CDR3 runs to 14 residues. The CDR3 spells CAWSAIRGETEAFF. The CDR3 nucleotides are TGTGCCTGGAGTGCCATAAGGGGGGAGACTGAAGCTTTCTTT.

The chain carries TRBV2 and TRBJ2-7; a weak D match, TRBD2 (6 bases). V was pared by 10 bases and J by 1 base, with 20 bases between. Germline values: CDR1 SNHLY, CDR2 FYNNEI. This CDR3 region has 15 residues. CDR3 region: CAKEVAESGSYEQYF. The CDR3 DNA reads TGTGCCAAGGAGGTAGCGGAGTCGGGATCCTACGAGCAGTACTTC.

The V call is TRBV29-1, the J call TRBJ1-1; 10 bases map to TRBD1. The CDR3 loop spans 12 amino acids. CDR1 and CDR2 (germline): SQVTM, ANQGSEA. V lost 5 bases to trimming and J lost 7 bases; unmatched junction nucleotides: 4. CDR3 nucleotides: TGCAGCGTTTCTCGGACAGGGGGTGAAGCTTTCTTT. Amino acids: CSVSRTGGEAFF.

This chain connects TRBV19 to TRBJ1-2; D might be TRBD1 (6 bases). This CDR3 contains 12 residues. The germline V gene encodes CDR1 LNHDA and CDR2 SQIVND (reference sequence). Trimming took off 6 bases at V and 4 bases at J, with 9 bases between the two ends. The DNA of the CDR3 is TGTGCCAGTAGAGGGACAACCTATGGCTACACCTTC. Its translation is CASRGTTYGYTF.

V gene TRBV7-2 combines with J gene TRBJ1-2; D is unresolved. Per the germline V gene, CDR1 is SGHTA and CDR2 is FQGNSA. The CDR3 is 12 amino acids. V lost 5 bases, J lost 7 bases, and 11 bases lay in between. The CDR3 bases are TGTGCCAGCAGCAGATTCTGGGGTGGCTACACCTTC. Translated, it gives CASSRFWGGYTF.

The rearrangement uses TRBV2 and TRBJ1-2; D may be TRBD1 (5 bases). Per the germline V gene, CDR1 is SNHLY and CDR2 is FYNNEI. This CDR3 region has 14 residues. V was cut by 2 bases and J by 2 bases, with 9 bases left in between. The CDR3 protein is CASSEITGNYGYTF. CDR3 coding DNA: TGTGCCAGCAGTGAAATCACAGGAAACTATGGCTACACCTTC. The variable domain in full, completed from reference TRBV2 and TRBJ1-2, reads EPEVTQTPSHQVTQMGQEVILRCVPISNHLYFYWYRQILGQKVEFLVSFYNNEISEKSEIFDDQFSVERPDGSNFTLKIRSTKLEDSAMYFCASSEITGNYGYTFGSGTRLTVV.

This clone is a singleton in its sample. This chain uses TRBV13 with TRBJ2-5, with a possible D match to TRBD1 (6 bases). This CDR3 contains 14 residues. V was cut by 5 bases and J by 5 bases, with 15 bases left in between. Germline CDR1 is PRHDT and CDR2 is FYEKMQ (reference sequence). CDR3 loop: CASSERTELETQYF. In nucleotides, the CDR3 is TGTGCCAGCAGCGAGAGGACAGAGCTGGAGACCCAGTACTTC.

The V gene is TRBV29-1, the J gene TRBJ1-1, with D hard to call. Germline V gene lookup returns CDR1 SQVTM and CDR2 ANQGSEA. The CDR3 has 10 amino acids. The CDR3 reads CAGGYTEAFF. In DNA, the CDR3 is TGCGCTGGAGGGTACACTGAAGCTTTCTTT.

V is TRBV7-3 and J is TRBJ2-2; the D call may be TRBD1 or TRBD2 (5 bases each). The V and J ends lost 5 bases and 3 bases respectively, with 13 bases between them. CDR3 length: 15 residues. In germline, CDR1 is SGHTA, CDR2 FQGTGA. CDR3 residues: CASSPGGGYTGELFF. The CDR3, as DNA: TGTGCCAGCAGCCCGGGTGGGGGATACACCGGGGAGCTGTTTTTT.

CDR3 protein: CSVGTASQLYGYTF. CDR3 DNA: TGCAGCGTTGGAACGGCCTCTCAACTCTATGGCTACACCTTC. This chain connects TRBV29-1 to TRBJ1-2, with D unresolved. The CDR3 consists of 14 residues. The germline V gene encodes CDR1 SQVTM and CDR2 ANQGSEA. V was clipped by 4 bases and J by 4 bases, with 16 bases between them.

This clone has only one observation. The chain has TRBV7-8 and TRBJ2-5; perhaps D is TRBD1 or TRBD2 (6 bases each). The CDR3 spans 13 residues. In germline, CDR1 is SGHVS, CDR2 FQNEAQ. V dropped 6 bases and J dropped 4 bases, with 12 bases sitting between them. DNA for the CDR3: TGTGCCAGCAGTGAACAGGGAGGAGAGACCCAGTACTTC. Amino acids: CASSEQGGETQYF.

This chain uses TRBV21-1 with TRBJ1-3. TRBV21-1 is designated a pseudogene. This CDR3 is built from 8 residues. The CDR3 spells CATDTIYF. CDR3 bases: TGTGCCACGGACACCATATATTTT.

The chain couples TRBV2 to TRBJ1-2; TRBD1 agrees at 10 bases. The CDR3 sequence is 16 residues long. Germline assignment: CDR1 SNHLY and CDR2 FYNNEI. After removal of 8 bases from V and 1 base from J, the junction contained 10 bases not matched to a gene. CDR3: CASPRVRDRGNYGYTF. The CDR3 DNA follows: TGTGCCAGCCCCAGAGTCCGGGACAGGGGTAACTATGGCTACACCTTC.

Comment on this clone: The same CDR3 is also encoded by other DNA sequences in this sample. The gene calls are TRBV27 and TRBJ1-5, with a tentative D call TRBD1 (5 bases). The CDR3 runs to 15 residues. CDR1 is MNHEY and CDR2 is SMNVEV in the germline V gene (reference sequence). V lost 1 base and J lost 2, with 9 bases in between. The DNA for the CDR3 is TGTGCCAGCAGTTTATGGGGCTCTGGCAATCAGCCCCAGCATTTT. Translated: CASSLWGSGNQPQHF.